The rows below give T cell receptor beta chains drawn from one sample of a study of spatial heterogeneity in lung cancer. MiXCR, run by TCRdb on the 5' RACE reads, gives a single entry per CDR3 protein. The profile shows tens of thousands of distinct CDR3 sequences, 6% to 7% of them singletons. Sample: PBMCs, taken at surgery. The receptor source for this set is a female donor with early-stage non-small cell lung cancer. Both conserved end residues are part of each CDR3. A D gene is named only where the DNA matches it firmly. Clone size is given for some rows only: seen once, a few or many times, or a class if the clone is expanded.

CASSQDTGQTYEQYF	TGCGCCAGCAGCCAAGATACCGGACAAACCTACGAGCAGTACTTC	NA	TRBV4-1	TRBJ2-7	many
CASSQGPATGELFF	TGCGCCAGCAGCCAAGGGCCAGCCACCGGGGAGCTGTTTTTT	NA	TRBV4-3	TRBJ2-2	few
CASSLAGTGNTGELFF	TGCGCCAGCAGCTTGGCCGGGACAGGGAACACCGGGGAGCTGTTTTTT	TRBD1	TRBV5-1	TRBJ2-2	many
CASRPGGNTGELFF	TGCGCCAGCAGGCCGGGAGGGAACACCGGGGAGCTGTTTTTT	TRBD2	TRBV10-1	TRBJ2-2	many
CASSWGTSVNEQFF	TGTGCCAGCAGCTGGGGCACGAGCGTAAATGAGCAGTTCTTC	NA	TRBV5-6	TRBJ2-1	few
CASSLELPDTGNTIYF	TGTGCCAGCAGCTTAGAGTTGCCGGACACAGGAAACACCATATATTTT	NA	TRBV7-8	TRBJ1-3	few
CASSSPATGGGETQYF	TGTGCCAGCAGTTCACCGGCGACAGGTGGAGGAGAGACCCAGTACTTC	NA	TRBV6-6	TRBJ2-5	many
CASTPPRGGRNEQFF	TGTGCCAGCACCCCCCCCCGGGGGGGTCGCAATGAGCAGTTCTTC	TRBD2	TRBV6-5	TRBJ2-1	few
CSARRASGNTIYF	TGCAGTGCTAGGCGCGCTTCTGGAAACACCATATATTTT	NA	TRBV20-1	TRBJ1-3	many
CSARRPRKSRGVSQPQHF	TGCAGTGCTAGAAGACCAAGGAAGAGCAGGGGCGTGAGTCAGCCCCAGCATTTT	NA	TRBV20-1	TRBJ1-5	many
CASSDARDSNQPQHF	TGTGCCAGCAGTGATGCCAGGGATAGCAATCAGCCCCAGCATTTT	NA	TRBV25-1	TRBJ1-5	many
CASSPGQGTDTQYF	TGCGCCAGCTCACCGGGACAGGGAACAGATACGCAGTATTTT	TRBD1	TRBV4-3	TRBJ2-3	many
CASSPVKINEQYF	TGTGCCAGCAGCCCTGTAAAGATCAACGAGCAGTACTTC	NA	TRBV16	TRBJ2-7	many
CASSLEPRTTAYNEQFF	TGCGCCAGCAGCTTGGAACCACGGACGACTGCTTACAATGAGCAGTTCTTC	NA	TRBV5-1	TRBJ2-1	NA
CASSYRPHTSVTKPYEQYF	TGTGCCAGCAGTTACCGGCCCCATACTAGCGTCACCAAACCCTACGAGCAGTACTTC	TRBD2	TRBV6-6	TRBJ2-7	NA
CAWDNGRYNEQFF	TGTGCCTGGGATAACGGGAGGTACAATGAGCAGTTCTTC	TRBD2	TRBV30	TRBJ2-1	many
CASSLDSAWSSYNEQFF	TGTGCCAGCAGCTTAGATAGCGCCTGGAGCTCCTACAATGAGCAGTTCTTC	NA	TRBV11-3	TRBJ2-1	few
CASSSLTYGYTF	TGTGCCAGCAGTTCCCTGACCTATGGCTACACCTTC	NA	TRBV12-3/TRBV12-4	TRBJ1-2	many
CATSFPTAGGTDTQYF	TGTGCCACCAGCTTCCCAACAGCGGGGGGGACAGATACGCAGTATTTT	TRBD2	TRBV15	TRBJ2-3	NA
CASSPDRGVQPQHF	TGCGCCAGCAGCCCGGACAGGGGAGTTCAGCCCCAGCATTTT	TRBD1	TRBV5-1	TRBJ1-5	many
CASSLAGQAPLHF	TGTGCCAGCAGCTTAGCAGGTCAGGCACCCCTCCACTTT	NA	TRBV11-2	TRBJ1-6	many
CAWSPLTGGDGYTF	TGTGCCTGGAGTCCGCTCACAGGGGGCGACGGCTACACCTTC	TRBD1	TRBV30	TRBJ1-2	many
CASSPNGGARTQYF	TGTGCCAGCAGCCCGAACGGGGGGGCGAGGACCCAGTACTTC	TRBD2	TRBV3-1	TRBJ2-5	NA
CASSQQGDSPLHF	TGTGCCAGCTCGCAACAGGGGGATTCACCCCTCCACTTT	TRBD1	TRBV18	TRBJ1-6	few
CAISRRGAETQYF	TGTGCCATCAGTCGAAGAGGGGCAGAGACCCAGTACTTC	NA	TRBV10-3	TRBJ2-5	many
CASSLGVRSGSTDTQYF	TGTGCCAGCAGCTTGGGGGTAAGGTCCGGAAGCACAGATACGCAGTATTTT	NA	TRBV7-8	TRBJ2-3	many
CASSKGPGRTTNEKLFF	TGTGCCAGCAGTAAGGGACCAGGGAGGACAACTAATGAAAAACTGTTTTTT	NA	TRBV27	TRBJ1-4	few
CASSLGLAGMGTQYF	TGTGCCAGCAGCTTAGGACTAGCGGGGATGGGGACCCAGTACTTC	TRBD2	TRBV7-3	TRBJ2-5	many
CASSSDREVGEQYF	TGTGCCAGCAGCTCGGACAGGGAGGTAGGGGAGCAGTACTTC	TRBD1	TRBV7-9	TRBJ2-7	few
CASSRDLRDTQYF	TGTGCCAGCAGCCGGGACCTCAGAGATACGCAGTATTTT	NA	TRBV2	TRBJ2-3	many
CASSTSRGRGDEAFF	TGTGCCAGCAGCACAAGCAGAGGCAGGGGCGATGAAGCTTTCTTT	NA	TRBV7-8	TRBJ1-1	many
CASSRSSGYNEQFF	TGTGCCAGCAGTCGTAGTAGCGGATACAATGAGCAGTTCTTC	NA	TRBV7-2	TRBJ2-1	many
CASSFRVGDTQYF	TGCGCCAGCAGCTTCCGGGTGGGAGATACGCAGTATTTT	NA	TRBV5-1	TRBJ2-3	many
CASRELAGSQETQYF	TGTGCCAGCAGAGAATTAGCGGGGAGCCAAGAGACCCAGTACTTC	TRBD2	TRBV12-3/TRBV12-4	TRBJ2-5	NA
CAISYQGQGTGELFF	TGTGCCATCAGCTACCAGGGACAGGGGACCGGGGAGCTGTTTTTT	TRBD1	TRBV10-3	TRBJ2-2	many
CASSQEVAASNQPQHF	TGCGCCAGCAGCCAAGAAGTGGCAGCTAGCAATCAGCCCCAGCATTTT	NA	TRBV4-1	TRBJ1-5	few
CASSSGFSYEQYF	TGTGCCAGCAGTTCGGGTTTCTCCTACGAGCAGTACTTC	NA	TRBV12-3/TRBV12-4	TRBJ2-7	many
CSAKEWGVNTEAFF	TGCAGTGCTAAAGAGTGGGGGGTGAACACTGAAGCTTTCTTT	NA	TRBV20-1	TRBJ1-1	many
CASSPSAGELFF	TGTGCCAGCTCACCATCGGCCGGGGAGCTGTTTTTT	NA	TRBV18	TRBJ2-2	many
CASSPGSGGVQPQHF	TGTGCCAGCTCACCAGGGTCAGGTGGGGTTCAGCCCCAGCATTTT	NA	TRBV18	TRBJ1-5	many
CASSRQSPTEAFF	TGTGCCAGTAGTAGACAGTCCCCCACTGAAGCTTTCTTT	NA	TRBV19	TRBJ1-1	NA
CASSFTQASYEQYF	TGTGCCAGCAGTTTTACACAGGCCTCCTACGAGCAGTACTTC	NA	TRBV12-3/TRBV12-4	TRBJ2-7	many
CASSSMGDRAETQYF	TGTGCCAGCAGCTCTATGGGGGACAGGGCCGAGACCCAGTACTTC	TRBD1	TRBV7-9	TRBJ2-5	NA
CASSLRAAEKLFF	TGTGCCAGCAGCTTGAGGGCAGCTGAAAAACTGTTTTTT	NA	TRBV5-6	TRBJ1-4	NA
CASSQGTGSYNEQFF	TGCGCCAGCAGCCAAGGGACAGGCTCCTACAATGAGCAGTTCTTC	TRBD1	TRBV4-1	TRBJ2-1	many